This TCR beta chain appears in the sequencing data of a study of blood T cell repertoires in COVID-19. Study as a whole: The United States, Italy and Spain were the sources of the acute and convalescent COVID-19 samples. PBMCs, B-cell-depleted T cells, or T cells provided the cDNA or gDNA that made up the material.

Germline CDR1 is LNHDA and CDR2 is SQIVND (reference sequence). With 6 bases removed from V and 1 base from J, the gap between germline ends came to 13 bases. This CDR3 comprises 15 residues. Sequencing used immunoSEQ multiplex PCR; TCRdb keeps in-frame clones, though not all of them. Of 250,000 to 400,000 clones in the sample, around 88% were seen once. This clonotype was sampled from a young woman with COVID-19, enrolled during active disease. The J gene is TRBJ1-5, the V gene TRBV19, with D tentatively TRBD1 (5 bases). The sample was peripheral blood. In DNA, the CDR3 is TGTGCCAGTAGCTGGGGGGGATTGAGCAATCAGCCCCAGCATTTT. This translates into CASSWGGLSNQPQHF.